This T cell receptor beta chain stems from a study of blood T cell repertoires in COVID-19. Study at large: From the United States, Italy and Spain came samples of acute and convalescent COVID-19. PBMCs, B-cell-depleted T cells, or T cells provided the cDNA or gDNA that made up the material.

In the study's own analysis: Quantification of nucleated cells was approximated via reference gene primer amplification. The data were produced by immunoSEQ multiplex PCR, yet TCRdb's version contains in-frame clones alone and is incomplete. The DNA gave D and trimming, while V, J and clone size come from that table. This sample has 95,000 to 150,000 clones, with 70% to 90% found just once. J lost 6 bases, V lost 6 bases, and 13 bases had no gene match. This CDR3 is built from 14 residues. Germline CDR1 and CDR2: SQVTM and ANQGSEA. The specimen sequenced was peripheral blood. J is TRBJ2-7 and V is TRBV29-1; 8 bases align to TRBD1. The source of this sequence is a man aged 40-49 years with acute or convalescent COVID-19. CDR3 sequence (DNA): TGCAGCGTCTCCTCCGGGACAGGACTCGGCGAGCAGTACTTC. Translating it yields CSVSSGTGLGEQYF.